One and the same sample provided the 17 T cell receptor beta chains below, sequenced in a study of blood T cell repertoires in COVID-19. Clones were read by immunoSEQ multiplex PCR, and TCRdb kept only the in-frame ones, dropping some. Of about 180,000 clones listed, 88% are singletons. The material sequenced was peripheral blood. These receptors were obtained from a woman aged 30 to 39 with acute or convalescent COVID-19.

Remarks on this clone: This specimen includes other DNA sequences encoding the same CDR3. V usage is TRBV3-1 (or the pseudogene TRBV3-2) and J usage is TRBJ1-3; no firm D call. Trimming took 4 bases from V and 8 from J, leaving 9 bases between them. The germline gives CDR1 LGHDT, CDR2 YNNKEL (reference sequence). The CDR3 totals 12 residues. The CDR3 sequence is CASSLTRDTIYF. CDR3 nucleotides: TGTGCCAGCAGCCTGACGAGGGACACCATATATTTT.

The rearrangement links TRBV6-6 to TRBJ2-7, with 9 bases fitting TRBD2. J lost 2 bases, V lost 0 bases, and 5 bases had no gene match. The CDR3 length is 16 residues. Per germline, CDR1 MNHNY and CDR2 SVGAGI (reference sequence). CDR3 coding DNA: TGTGCCAGCAGTTACTCTAGCGGGAGCCCAGCCTACGAGCAGTACTTC. It translates to CASSYSSGSPAYEQYF.

This clone was recorded once. This sequence joins TRBV2 and TRBJ1-2; a possible D gene is TRBD1 (6 bases). V lost 2 bases and J 2 bases, leaving 9 bases between the germline ends. Germline V CDR1 and CDR2: SNHLY, FYNNEI. The CDR3 is 14 amino acids. The CDR3 bases are TGTGCCAGCAGTGAACTAGGGGGAAACTATGGCTACACCTTC. This encodes CASSELGGNYGYTF.

This clone was recorded only once. V is TRBV1 and J is TRBJ1-1. TRBV1 is a known pseudogene. The CDR3 length is 14 residues. This CDR3 is CTSSPYLSSTEAFF. The DNA of the CDR3 is TGCACCAGCAGCCCCTATCTTTCGTCCACTGAAGCTTTCTTT.

CDR3 amino acids: CASIRQGTYEAFF. CDR3 nucleotide sequence: TGTGCCAGCATACGACAGGGGACGTATGAAGCTTTCTTT. The rearrangement links TRBV19 to TRBJ1-1; 8 positions agree with TRBD1. The germline V gene has CDR1 LNHDA and CDR2 SQIVND (reference sequence). The CDR3 contains 13 residues. The junction had 10 bases not matched to a gene; V was cut back by 9 bases and J by 7 bases.

This rearrangement joins TRBV2 to TRBJ2-2, with 7 nucleotides matching TRBD1. CDR1 SNHLY and CDR2 FYNNEI come from the germline V gene. Trimming removed 7 bases from V and 0 bases from J; junction bases left unmatched: 2. CDR3 size: 14 residues. The CDR3, as DNA: TGTGCCAGCAAGGGGACAGCGAACACCGGGGAGCTGTTTTTT. Its translation is CASKGTANTGELFF.

This chain joins TRBV6-5 and TRBJ1-6; no clear D. Germline V gene sequence: CDR1 MNHEY, CDR2 SVGAGI. V shed 5 bases and J shed 13 bases, with 12 bases lying between them. The CDR3 is 12 amino acids. The CDR3 DNA is TGTGCCAGCAGTAGACATCTTTTTCCCCTCCACTTT. Translated: CASSRHLFPLHF.

The V call is TRBV5-1, the J call TRBJ2-1, with 7 bases matching TRBD2. The germline gives CDR1 SGHRS, CDR2 YFSETQ. J was trimmed by 9 bases and V by 0 bases; bases with no gene match: 9. CDR3 size: 15 residues. The CDR3 loop is CASSLVGGRNSEQFF. In nucleotides, the CDR3 is TGCGCCAGCAGCTTGGTAGGCGGGAGAAATAGTGAGCAGTTCTTC.

The rearrangement links TRBV28 to TRBJ1-5; D unclear. The CDR3 runs to 15 residues. Germline CDR1 MDHEN, CDR2 SYDVKM. The V gene lost 8 bases and the J gene lost 6 bases, with 20 bases spanning the gap. CDR3 loop: CASGRRAGRGQPQHF. The CDR3 nucleotides are TGTGCCAGCGGTCGACGGGCAGGTCGGGGTCAGCCCCAGCATTTT.

This clone was seen once. The J gene is TRBJ2-7, the V gene TRBV5-5, with D perhaps matching TRBD1 (7 bases). The germline gives CDR1 SGHKS, CDR2 YYEKEE (reference sequence). CDR3 size: 15 residues. The V end lost 7 bases, the J end lost 4 bases, and 21 bases lay between the germline ends. The chain's CDR3 is CASGAGGQYGYEQYF. In nucleotides, the CDR3 is TGTGCCAGCGGGGCAGGGGGGCAGTACGGGTACGAGCAGTACTTC.

This clone was observed once. This same CDR3 is encoded by further DNA sequences in the sample. The chain recombines TRBV7-9 with TRBJ1-1; D unresolved. The length of the CDR3 is 13 residues. Germline lookup yields CDR1 SEHNR and CDR2 FQNEAQ (reference sequence). With 4 bases removed from V and 1 base from J, the gap between germline ends came to 7 bases. CDR3 loop: CASSSQQNTEAFF. The CDR3 coding sequence is TGTGCCAGCAGCTCACAGCAGAACACTGAAGCTTTCTTT. Supplemented by reference TRBV7-9 and TRBJ1-1, the full variable domain reads DTGVSQNPRHKITKRGQNVTFRCDPISEHNRLYWYRQTLGQGPEFLTYFQNEAQLEKSRLLSDRFSAERPKGSFSTLEIQRTEQGDSAMYLCASSSQQNTEAFFGQGTRLTVV.

CDR3 sequence reads: CASSTRTDSGNTIYF. The CDR3 region has the DNA TGTGCCAGTAGTACCCGGACAGACTCTGGAAACACCATATATTTT. This rearrangement joins TRBV19 to TRBJ1-3; D might be TRBD1 (6 bases). CDR1 LNHDA and CDR2 SQIVND come from the germline V gene (reference sequence). The V end lost 4 bases, the J end lost 0 bases, and 10 bases lay between the germline ends. The CDR3 length is 15 residues.

The chain has TRBV18 and TRBJ2-3; a weak D match, TRBD2 (6 bases). Trimming cost V 3 bases and J 6 bases, with 13 bases left between them. Germline CDR1 reads KGHSH; CDR2 reads LQKENI. There are 14 residues in the CDR3. The CDR3: CASSPSAGLDTQYF. The CDR3, as DNA: TGTGCCAGCTCACCTTCCGCGGGATTGGATACGCAGTATTTT. Looking up the rest from reference TRBV18 and TRBJ2-3 gives the full variable domain: NAGVMQNPRHLVRRRGQEARLRCSPMKGHSHVYWYRQLPEEGLKFMVYLQKENIIDESGMPKERFSAEFPKEGPSILRIQQVVRGDSAAYFCASSPSAGLDTQYFGPGTRLTVL.

This clone was detected once. The chain recombines TRBV5-1 with TRBJ2-7, with TRBD2 identical over 9 bases. CDR1 is SGHRS, CDR2 YFSETQ, per germline. V gave up 0 bases and J gave up 4 bases; unmatched junction bases: 8. The CDR3 is made up of 16 amino acids. This CDR3 is CASSLGSREGPYEQYF. The CDR3 DNA reads TGCGCCAGCAGCTTGGGATCGCGGGAGGGACCTTACGAGCAGTACTTC. Filled out from reference TRBV5-1 and TRBJ2-7, the complete variable domain reads KAGVTQTPRYLIKTRGQQVTLSCSPISGHRSVSWYQQTPGQGLQFLFEYFSETQRNKGNFPGRFSGRQFSNSRSEMNVSTLELGDSALYLCASSLGSREGPYEQYFGPGTRLTVT.

CDR3 sequence: CASSPGGYEQYF. CDR3 in DNA: TGTGCCAGCTCACCAGGAGGCTACGAGCAGTACTTC. The chain is built from TRBV18 and TRBJ2-7; TRBD2 is a possible D gene (5 bases). This CDR3 is built from 12 residues. CDR1 is KGHSH and CDR2 is LQKENI in the germline V gene. V gave up 2 bases and J gave up 3 bases, with 5 bases separating them.

The chain recombines TRBV10-3 with TRBJ2-1; D remains unclear. V lost 3 bases to trimming and J lost 10 bases, with 7 bases between them. This CDR3 contains 11 residues. Germline-derived CDR1 and CDR2 are ENHRY and SYGVKD. In DNA form, the CDR3 reads TGTGCCATCAGTGAAACGAGGGAGCAGTTCTTC. It specifies CAISETREQFF.

The chain combines TRBV5-1 with TRBJ2-2, with D possibly matching TRBD1 (6 bases). The V gene's germline CDR1 is SGHRS and CDR2 YFSETQ. V was pared by 4 bases and J by 4 bases, with 14 bases between. The CDR3 covers 15 residues. CDR3 in DNA: TGCGCCAGCAGCGCCAGGGGAACGGGCACCGGGGAGCTGTTTTTT. Protein sequence: CASSARGTGTGELFF.